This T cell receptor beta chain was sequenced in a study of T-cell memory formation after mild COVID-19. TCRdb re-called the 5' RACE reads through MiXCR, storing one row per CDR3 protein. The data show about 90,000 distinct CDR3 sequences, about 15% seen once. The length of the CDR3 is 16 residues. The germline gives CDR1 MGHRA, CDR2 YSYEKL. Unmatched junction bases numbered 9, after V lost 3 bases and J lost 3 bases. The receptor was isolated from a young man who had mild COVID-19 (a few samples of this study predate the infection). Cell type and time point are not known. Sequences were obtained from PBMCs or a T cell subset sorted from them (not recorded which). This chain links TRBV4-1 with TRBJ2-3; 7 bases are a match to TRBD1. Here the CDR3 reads CASSHTPRDSTDTQYF. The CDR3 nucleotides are TGCGCCAGCAGCCACACGCCACGGGACAGTACAGATACGCAGTATTTT.